These 5 T cell receptor beta chains came from one sample sequenced in a study of glioma-infiltrating T cells after dendritic cell vaccination (dated by TCRdb to about 2016). Explained via the paper, the time point label denotes: after dendritic cell vaccination, including at tumor progression/relapse. The library was generated by the immunoSEQ multiplex PCR assay. TCRdb provides this immuneACCESS table in a form limited to in-frame rearrangements. Some clones are lacking; in checked studies, under half of them reflect an unresolved V gene, and why the rest are absent is not known. The sample table records roughly 100,000 clones; about four fifths of these occur just once. The top ten constitute less than 8% of the sample. The sample consisted of blood, taken after dendritic cell vaccination. The receptors originated from a human donor with glioblastoma.

The chain carries TRBV5-1 and TRBJ1-1; a possible D gene is TRBD1 (5 bases). Germline V gives CDR1 SGHRS, CDR2 YFSETQ. Trimming took off 3 bases at V and 1 base at J, with 10 bases between the two ends. This CDR3 spans 14 amino acids. The CDR3 DNA is TGCGCCAGCAGCTATGCAACAGGGAACACTGAAGCTTTCTTT. Translation: CASSYATGNTEAFF. The full variable domain, with the rest looked up from reference TRBV5-1 and TRBJ1-1, is KAGVTQTPRYLIKTRGQQVTLSCSPISGHRSVSWYQQTPGQGLQFLFEYFSETQRNKGNFPGRFSGRQFSNSRSEMNVSTLELGDSALYLCASSYATGNTEAFFGQGTRLTVV.

V gene TRBV2 combines with J gene TRBJ2-7, with a weak D call TRBD1 (6 bases). Germline CDR1 is SNHLY and CDR2 is FYNNEI. V lost 2 bases and J lost 6, with 8 bases in between. The length of the CDR3 is 12 residues. The CDR3 DNA reads as TGTGCCAGCAGTGAATGGGACATCGAGCAGTACTTC. This gives the protein CASSEWDIEQYF.

This clone was picked up one time. The chain links TRBV6-1 to TRBJ2-2, with 10 bases fitting TRBD2. Germline lookup yields CDR1 MNHNS and CDR2 SASEGT. The CDR3 totals 14 residues. With 4 bases clipped from V and 8 bases from J, the junction kept 4 bases outside the gene matches. DNA of the CDR3: TGTGCCAGCAGTGCCTCGACTAGCGGGGGGGAGCTGTTTTTT. It encodes CASSASTSGGELFF.

DNA for the CDR3: TGTGCCAGCAGCTTACAGGGTCTCCAAGAGACCCAGTACTTC. Its translation: CASSLQGLQETQYF. V gene TRBV7-9 combines with J gene TRBJ2-5; tentatively, D is TRBD1 (5 bases). The CDR3 has 14 residues. CDR1 and CDR2 from the germline V gene are SEHNR and FQNEAQ (reference sequence). V lost 2 bases and J 1 base, leaving 8 bases between the germline ends.

The rearrangement joins TRBV18 to TRBJ2-7; possibly TRBD1 for D (5 bases). Trimming removed 4 bases from V and 5 bases from J, with 9 bases in between. CDR1 and CDR2 (germline): KGHSH, LQKENI. The CDR3 runs to 12 residues. CDR3 DNA: TGTGCCAGCTCACAGGGGCCCGACGAGCAGTACTTC. The encoded protein is CASSQGPDEQYF.